The 2 T cell receptor beta chains listed next were all sequenced from one sample in a study of T cells in Graves' hyperthyroidism and ophthalmopathy. Using RNA transcripts as the source, TCR beta CDR3 regions were amplified. An initial round of RT-PCR targeting the TCR CDR3 relied on the HTBI primer set. TCRdb used MiXCR to reprocess the multiplex PCR reads, holding one entry per CDR3 protein. Of 550,000 to 800,000 distinct CDR3 sequences listed, around 17% are singletons. The source material was blood. The receptors come from a man in his late teens or twenties with Graves' hyperthyroidism.

The table lists this clonotype with many counts. The J gene is TRBJ2-5, the V gene TRBV12-3 or TRBV12-4; TRBD2 might be the D (5 bases). The CDR3 sequence is 13 residues long. V was pared by 2 bases and J by 5 bases, with 9 bases between. The DNA for the CDR3 is TGTGCCAGCAGTTTAACTAGATGGGAGACCCAGTACTTC. The encoded protein is CASSLTRWETQYF.

This clonotype showed up many times. The genes are TRBV28 and TRBJ1-5; a weak D match, TRBD1 (5 bases). Germline CDR1 is MDHEN and CDR2 is SYDVKM. CDR3 length: 14 residues. Trimming shortened V by 7 bases and J by 4 bases, and 14 bases separated the two germline ends. The CDR3 DNA reads TGTGCCAGCAACTTGGGACGGCTAAATCAGCCCCAGCATTTT. Amino acid sequence: CASNLGRLNQPQHF.